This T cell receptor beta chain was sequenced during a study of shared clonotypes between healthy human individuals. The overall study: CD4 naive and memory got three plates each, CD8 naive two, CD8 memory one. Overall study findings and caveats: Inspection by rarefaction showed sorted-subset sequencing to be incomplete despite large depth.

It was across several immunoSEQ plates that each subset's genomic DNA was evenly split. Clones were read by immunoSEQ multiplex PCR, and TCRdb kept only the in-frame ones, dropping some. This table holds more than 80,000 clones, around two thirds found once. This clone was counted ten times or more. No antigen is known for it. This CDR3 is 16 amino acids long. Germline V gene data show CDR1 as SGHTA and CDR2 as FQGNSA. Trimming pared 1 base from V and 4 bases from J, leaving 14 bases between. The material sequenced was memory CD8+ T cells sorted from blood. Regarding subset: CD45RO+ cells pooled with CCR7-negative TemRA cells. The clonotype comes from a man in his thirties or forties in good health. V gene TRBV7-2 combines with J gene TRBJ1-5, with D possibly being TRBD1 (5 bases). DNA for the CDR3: TGTGCCAGCAGCTTAGTCGGGCAGGGCATGAATCAGCCCCAGCATTTT. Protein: CASSLVGQGMNQPQHF.